This entry describes one TCR beta chain. CDR3 length: 15 residues. J was trimmed by 0 bases and V by 5 bases; bases with no gene match: 5. The germline gives CDR1 SEHNR, CDR2 FQNEAQ (reference sequence). In the original workflow: Estimates of nucleated cell counts were drawn from the amplification of reference gene primers. The data were produced by immunoSEQ multiplex PCR, yet TCRdb's version contains in-frame clones alone and is incomplete. The V and J calls and clone size are taken from that table; D and trimming were inferred from the DNA. The sample lists a few hundred thousand clones; more than 65% were seen once. The sample belongs to a study of blood T cell repertoires in COVID-19. Turning to the study itself: Some COVID-19 samples were acute and others convalescent; all came from the United States, Italy and Spain. Sample material is recorded as cDNA or gDNA derived from T cells, B-cell-depleted T cells, or PBMCs.

The TCR was taken from a woman between 40 and 50 years old who had recovered from COVID-19. The specimen sequenced was peripheral blood. The genes are TRBV7-9 and TRBJ1-1, with 8 bases matching TRBD1. The CDR3 spells CASSTGDRMNTEAFF. In DNA, the CDR3 is TGTGCCAGCAGCACCGGGGACAGGATGAACACTGAAGCTTTCTTT.